What follows describes a single T cell receptor (beta chain). Its binding antigen is unknown. Base qualities are not at hand, and no much larger clone is one base apart. The CDR3 sequence holds 18 residues, the cysteine and phenylalanine included. Just the 54-base CDR3 DNA is kept, in frame starting at base 1. This sample stems from a study of blood T cell repertoires in COVID-19 (dated by TCRdb to the early 2020s). Turning to the overall study: Samples from collaborators originated in the United States, Italy and Spain and spanned both the acute and convalescent phases of COVID-19. The prospective study material was composed of cDNA or gDNA derived from T cells, B-cell-depleted T cells, or PBMCs. The dataset comprised deeply sampled blood TCRbeta repertoires from subjects exposed to, actively infected with, or recovered from COVID-19. The repertoires were released in a freely available public database meant as a resource for research on the immune response to SARS-CoV-2. The samples were drawn from the first 160 participants of the ongoing ImmuneRACE study and from 950 to 1,500 subjects provided by 6 global collaborators. Nearly every sample came with metadata listing a de-identified subject ID, COVID-19 status, age in years and sex. Where available, HLA class I and class II types were taken from metadata supplied by the sample provider and were not determined by assay-based typing.

General findings and caveats noted by the study authors: Clinical and demographic metadata were provided uncurated, with the amount varying by source and participant.

Collaborating institutions collected whole blood in K2EDTA tubes following their own protocols. For TCRbeta analysis, collaborators shipped samples in one of three forms: frozen whole blood, isolated PBMCs, or DNA extracted from either of those sample types. TCRbeta CDR3 regions were amplified from genomic DNA using the immunoSEQ Assay, a bias-controlled multiplex PCR. The study's processing was this. The number of nucleated cells in each sample was estimated from the amplification of reference gene primers within the assay. To quantify the absolute abundance of each unique TCRbeta CDR3 rearrangement, sequence reads were collapsed and filtered. Productive Simpson clonality was computed per sample as the square root of Simpson's diversity index over productive rearrangements. As stored in TCRdb, this immuneACCESS dataset retains in-frame rearrangements with V and J assigned. A fraction of the clones does not appear; measured against another copy, unresolved V genes explain less than half of the discrepancy, and the remainder lacks a known reason. That table supplies the V and J calls and clone size; D and trimming were determined from the DNA. The sample includes roughly 43,000 clones, with around 87% observed a single time. About a sixth of the sample goes to the ten largest clones.

The receptor was isolated from a human donor in a cohort sampled during active COVID-19. Recombination linked TRBV21-1 to TRBJ1-5; the table's D gene call, TRBD1, was not cross checked with the DNA. TRBV21-1 corresponds to a pseudogene. Sequencing was performed on peripheral blood. The nucleotides are TGTGCCAGCAGCAAACCGCCGCGGGACAGGGTTACCAATCAGCCCCAGCATTTT. Translation gives CASSKPPRDRVTNQPQHF.